This TCR beta chain was sequenced during a study of post-analysis software for immune sequencing data. The V gene's germline CDR1 is SGHDN and CDR2 FVKESK. The CDR3 runs 17 residues. J gave up 8 bases and V 5 bases, and 16 bases lay outside the gene matches. The study's findings and limits: Controls showed lower frequencies than patients for several TRBV segments, and TRBV5-6, TRBV5-1 and TRBV20-1 were among these.

Researchers reported that TCR beta cDNA libraries carried unique molecular identifiers. MiXCR, run by TCRdb on the PCR reads, gives a single entry per CDR3 protein. The sample has roughly 800,000 distinct CDR3 sequences, around 53% seen once. This clonotype has only a few counts. The antigen remains unidentified. This sequence originates from a girl aged 10-17 years with multiple sclerosis. The chain couples TRBV14 to TRBJ2-1, with TRBD1 matching over 9 bases. The sequenced material came from blood. CDR3 in amino acids: CASSYTGGVPPWDEQFF. The CDR3 DNA sequence: TGTGCCAGCAGCTATACAGGGGGCGTCCCGCCTTGGGATGAGCAGTTCTTC.